The source of this T cell receptor (beta chain) is a study of T cells in Graves' hyperthyroidism and ophthalmopathy. Study-wide results and limits: Most thyroid clonotypes expanded above 0.001 were also detected in blood. Ophthalmopathy and stable hyperthyroidism were told apart by a 13 V-J model.

Amplification of TCR beta CDR3 regions was performed using RNA transcripts as template. The HTBI primer set served for first-round RT-PCR of the TCR CDR3. In TCRdb, the multiplex PCR reads were re-called with MiXCR into one record per CDR3 protein. The sample comprises under 400,000 distinct CDR3 sequences, about 15% of which are singletons, and around a third rests with the top ten. This clonotype has only a few counts. The antigen is not known. V trimming: 4 bases; J trimming: 7 bases; junction bases outside the gene matches: 11. CDR3 size: 15 residues. The V gene's germline CDR1 is SGHTS and CDR2 YDEGEE. Absent ophthalmopathy progression within 18 months defined stable Graves' hyperthyroidism. Uncontrolled infections, other autoimmune diseases, pregnancy or lactation led to exclusion of patients.

Source material: blood. This sequence originates from a man younger than 40 with Graves' hyperthyroidism. The J gene is TRBJ2-3, the V gene TRBV5-8; TRBD2 aligns across 8 bases. The CDR3 here is CASSEPGTRQYTQYF. CDR3 in DNA: TGTGCCAGCAGCGAACCCGGGACTAGACAATATACGCAGTATTTT. The complete variable domain, with remaining parts taken from reference TRBV5-8 and TRBJ2-3, reads EAGVTQSPTHLIKTRGQQATLRCSPISGHTSVYWYQQALGLGLQFLLWYDEGEERNRGNFPPRFSGRQFPNYSSELNVNALELEDSALYLCASSEPGTRQYTQYFGPGTRLTVL.